The 6 T cell receptor beta chains in this list originate from one sample, sequenced in a study of CD8 T cells in ankylosing spondylitis. TCRdb reprocessed the 5' RACE reads via MiXCR and lists one record per CDR3 protein. The table lists under 250,000 distinct CDR3 sequences, approximately 24% of them singletons. The sample consisted of blood, either unsorted or a sorted T cell fraction (not recorded which). The receptors were gathered from a male donor with ankylosing spondylitis or in good health (not recorded which).

V gene TRBV7-9 combines with J gene TRBJ2-1; D perhaps matches TRBD1 (5 bases). Germline CDR1 reads SEHNR; CDR2 reads FQNEAQ (reference sequence). Trimming took 7 bases from V and 2 from J, leaving 15 bases between them. This CDR3 comprises 15 residues. The CDR3 loop reads CASTPMTAPYNEQFF. CDR3 nucleotides: TGTGCCAGCACGCCGATGACAGCCCCCTACAATGAGCAGTTCTTC.

In its sample, this clonotype was seen many times. The chain is built from TRBV5-1 and TRBJ2-2, with 8 bases fitting TRBD2. The germline CDR1 and CDR2 sequences are SGHRS and YFSETQ. V lost 1 base, J lost 3 bases, and 5 bases stayed unmatched. The CDR3 has 16 residues. The CDR3 DNA reads as TGCGCCAGCAGCTTGTCCGCGGGAGGTCACACCGGGGAGCTGTTTTTT. As protein: CASSLSAGGHTGELFF. Supplemented by reference TRBV5-1 and TRBJ2-2, the full variable domain reads KAGVTQTPRYLIKTRGQQVTLSCSPISGHRSVSWYQQTPGQGLQFLFEYFSETQRNKGNFPGRFSGRQFSNSRSEMNVSTLELGDSALYLCASSLSAGGHTGELFFGEGSRLTVL.

This sequence joins TRBV7-6 and TRBJ2-1; the match to TRBD2 covers 8 bases. Trimming took 5 bases from V and 10 from J; bases not matched to a gene: 13. CDR1 and CDR2 from the germline V gene are SGHVS and FNYEAQ. CDR3 size: 15 residues. Here the CDR3 reads CASSRGSGSPGEQFF. CDR3 bases: TGTGCCAGCAGCCGTGGCAGCGGGAGTCCCGGAGAGCAGTTCTTC.

This clonotype was recorded at least ten times. The chain links TRBV20-1 to TRBJ2-3, with 9 positions matching TRBD1. This CDR3 spans 14 amino acids. The J segment lost 7 bases and the V segment lost 6 bases, leaving 11 bases of the junction unmatched. Germline V lookup: CDR1 DFQATT, CDR2 SNEGSKA (reference sequence). Here the CDR3 reads CSATGGQGIYTQYF. The CDR3, as DNA: TGCAGTGCCACCGGGGGACAGGGTATTTATACGCAGTATTTT.

This clonotype was detected only a few times. The rearrangement links TRBV20-1 to TRBJ1-1; 7 nucleotides align to TRBD1. This CDR3 is 14 amino acids long. CDR1 and CDR2 (germline): DFQATT, SNEGSKA (reference sequence). V lost 3 bases, J lost 1 base, and 5 bases stayed unmatched. The CDR3 DNA reads as TGCAGTGCTAGGGAAGGACAGGAGAACACTGAAGCTTTCTTT. This translates into CSAREGQENTEAFF.

The chain's CDR3 is CSADVRGTGAYEQYF. The CDR3 bases are TGCAGTGCTGACGTCAGGGGGACAGGAGCCTACGAGCAGTACTTC. J is TRBJ2-7 and V is TRBV20-1; 8 bases fit TRBD1. Trimming removed 5 bases from V and 2 bases from J; junction bases left unmatched: 11. Germline-derived CDR1 and CDR2 are DFQATT and SNEGSKA (reference sequence). The CDR3 has 15 amino acids.